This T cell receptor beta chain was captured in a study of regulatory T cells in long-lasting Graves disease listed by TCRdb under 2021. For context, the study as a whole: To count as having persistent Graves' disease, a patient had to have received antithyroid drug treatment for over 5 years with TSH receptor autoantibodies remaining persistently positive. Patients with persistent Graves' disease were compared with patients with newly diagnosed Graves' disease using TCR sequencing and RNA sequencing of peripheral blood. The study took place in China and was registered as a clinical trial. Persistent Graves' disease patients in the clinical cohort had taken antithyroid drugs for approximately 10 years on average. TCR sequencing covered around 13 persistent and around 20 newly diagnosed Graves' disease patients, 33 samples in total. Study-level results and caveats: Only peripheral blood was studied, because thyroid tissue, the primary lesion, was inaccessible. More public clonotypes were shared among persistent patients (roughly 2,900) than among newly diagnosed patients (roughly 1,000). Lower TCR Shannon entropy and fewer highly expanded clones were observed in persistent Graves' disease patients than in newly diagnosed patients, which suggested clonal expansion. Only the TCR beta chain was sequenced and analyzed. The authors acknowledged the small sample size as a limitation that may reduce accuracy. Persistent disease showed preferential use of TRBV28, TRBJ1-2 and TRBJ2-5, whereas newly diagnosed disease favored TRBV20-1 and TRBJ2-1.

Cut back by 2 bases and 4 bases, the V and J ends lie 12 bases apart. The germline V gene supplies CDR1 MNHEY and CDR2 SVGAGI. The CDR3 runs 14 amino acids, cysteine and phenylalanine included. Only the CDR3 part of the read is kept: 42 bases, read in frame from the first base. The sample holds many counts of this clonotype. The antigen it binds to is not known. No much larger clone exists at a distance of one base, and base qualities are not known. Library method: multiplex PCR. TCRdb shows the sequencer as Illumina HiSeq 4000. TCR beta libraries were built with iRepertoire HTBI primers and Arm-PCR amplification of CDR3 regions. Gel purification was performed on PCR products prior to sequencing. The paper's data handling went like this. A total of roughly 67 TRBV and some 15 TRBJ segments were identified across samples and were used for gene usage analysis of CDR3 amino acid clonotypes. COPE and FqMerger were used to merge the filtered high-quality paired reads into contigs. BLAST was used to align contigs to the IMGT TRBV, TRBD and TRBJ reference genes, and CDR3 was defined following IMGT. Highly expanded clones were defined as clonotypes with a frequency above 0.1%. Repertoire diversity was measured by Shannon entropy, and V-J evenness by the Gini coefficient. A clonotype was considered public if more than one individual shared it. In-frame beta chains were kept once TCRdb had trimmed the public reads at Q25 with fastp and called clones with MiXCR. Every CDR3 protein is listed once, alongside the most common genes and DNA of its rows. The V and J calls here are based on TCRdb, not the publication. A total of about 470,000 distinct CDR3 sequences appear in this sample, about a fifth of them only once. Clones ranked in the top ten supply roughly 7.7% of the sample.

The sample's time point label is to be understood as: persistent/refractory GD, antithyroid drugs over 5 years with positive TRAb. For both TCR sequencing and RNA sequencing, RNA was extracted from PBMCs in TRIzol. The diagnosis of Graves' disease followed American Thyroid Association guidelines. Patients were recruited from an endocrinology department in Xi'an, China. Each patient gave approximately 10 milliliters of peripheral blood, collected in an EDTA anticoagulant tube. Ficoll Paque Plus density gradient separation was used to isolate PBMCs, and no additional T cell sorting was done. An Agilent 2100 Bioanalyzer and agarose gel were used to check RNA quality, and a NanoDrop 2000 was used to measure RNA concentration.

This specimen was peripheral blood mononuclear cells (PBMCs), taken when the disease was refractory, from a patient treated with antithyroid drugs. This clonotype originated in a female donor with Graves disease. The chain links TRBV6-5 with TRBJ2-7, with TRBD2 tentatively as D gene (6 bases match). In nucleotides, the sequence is TGTGCCAGCAGTTACATAACGGGAGTTTACGAGCAGTACTTC. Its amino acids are CASSYITGVYEQYF.